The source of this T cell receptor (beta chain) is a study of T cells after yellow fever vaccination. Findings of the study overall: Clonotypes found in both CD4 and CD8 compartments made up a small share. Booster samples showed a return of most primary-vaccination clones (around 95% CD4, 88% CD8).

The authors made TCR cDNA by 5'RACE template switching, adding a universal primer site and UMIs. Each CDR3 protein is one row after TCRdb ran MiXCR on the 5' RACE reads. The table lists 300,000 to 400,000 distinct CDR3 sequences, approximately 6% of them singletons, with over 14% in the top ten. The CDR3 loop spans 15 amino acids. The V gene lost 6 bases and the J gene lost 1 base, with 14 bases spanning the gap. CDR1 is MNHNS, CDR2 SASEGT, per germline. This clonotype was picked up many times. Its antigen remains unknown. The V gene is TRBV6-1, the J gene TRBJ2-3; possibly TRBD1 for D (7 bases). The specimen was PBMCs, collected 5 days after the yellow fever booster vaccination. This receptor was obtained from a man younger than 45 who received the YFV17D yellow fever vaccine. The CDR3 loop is CASRLQGEGTDTQYF. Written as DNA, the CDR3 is TGTGCCAGCAGACTTCAGGGGGAGGGCACAGATACGCAGTATTTT.